The 26 T cell receptor beta chains in this list originate from one sample, sequenced in a study of blood T cell repertoires in COVID-19. TCRdb's table, derived via immunoSEQ multiplex PCR, lists solely in-frame clones and lacks some. The table has just over 300,000 clones, around 90% seen once. Sequenced: peripheral blood. All receptors come from a man between 18 and 29 years old with active or convalescent COVID-19.

The chain uses TRBV12-3 or TRBV12-4 and TRBJ1-4; 7 bases line up with TRBD1. The CDR3 contains 13 residues. The J segment lost 4 bases and the V segment lost 4 bases, leaving 0 bases of the junction unmatched. CDR3: CASSYRGNEKLFF. The CDR3 DNA reads TGTGCCAGCAGTTACAGGGGTAATGAAAAACTGTTTTTT.

This chain connects TRBV20-1 to TRBJ2-1, with D possibly matching TRBD1 (6 bases). CDR3 length: 11 amino acids. Trimming shortened V by 4 bases and J by 7 bases, and 8 bases separated the two germline ends. Germline V gene lookup returns CDR1 DFQATT and CDR2 SNEGSKA (reference sequence). CDR3 in amino acids: CSANRVNEQFF. The CDR3, as DNA: TGCAGTGCTAACAGGGTGAATGAGCAGTTCTTC.

This clone appeared a single time. The CDR3 DNA sequence: TGTGCCAGCAGCTCCCGTGGTAGCGGGGTCTCAGAGCAGTACTTC. The encoded protein is CASSSRGSGVSEQYF. This chain joins TRBV5-4 and TRBJ2-7, with 8 bases lining up with TRBD2. V shed 3 bases, J shed 7 bases, and the junction held 12 bases outside the gene matches. The CDR3 has 15 amino acids. The germline gives CDR1 SGHNT, CDR2 YYREEE (reference sequence).

The chain has TRBV27 and TRBJ1-2, with 9 bases matching TRBD1. Germline-derived CDR1 and CDR2 are MNHEY and SMNVEV (reference sequence). The CDR3 runs 15 residues. V dropped 2 bases and J dropped 3; count of bases not matched to a gene: 4. The CDR3 nucleotides read TGTGCCAGCAGTTTAAACAGGGACAGGGACTATGGCTACACCTTC. As protein: CASSLNRDRDYGYTF.

In its sample, this clone was seen once. The rearrangement links TRBV24-1 to TRBJ2-1, with unresolved D. Trimming removed 9 bases from V and 6 bases from J, with 8 bases in between. The CDR3 contains 11 residues. Germline-derived CDR1 and CDR2 are KGHDR and SFDVKD. The CDR3 protein is CATGSGNEQFF. CDR3 DNA sequence: TGTGCCACCGGCAGTGGCAATGAGCAGTTCTTC.

The genes are TRBV14 and TRBJ2-3, with 8 positions matching TRBD1. The V and J ends lost 1 base and 0 bases, in that order; junction bases with no gene match: 6. CDR1 is SGHDN, CDR2 FVKESK, per germline. There are 17 residues in the CDR3. CDR3 bases: TGTGCCAGCAGCCAAGGGATCAGGGGGCGTAGCACAGATACGCAGTATTTT. It yields the protein CASSQGIRGRSTDTQYF.

In this sample, this clone turned up once. V is TRBV27 and J is TRBJ2-2, with 9 nucleotides matching TRBD1. There are 15 residues in the CDR3. Unmatched junction bases numbered 8, after V lost 5 bases and J lost 7 bases. Germline CDR1 MNHEY, CDR2 SMNVEV (reference sequence). The CDR3 DNA reads TGTGCCAGCAGTCTTGGGACAGGGCAAAACGGGGAGCTGTTTTTT. Translating it yields CASSLGTGQNGELFF.

The genes are TRBV9 and TRBJ1-1, with 7 nucleotides matching TRBD1. The germline CDR1 and CDR2 sequences are SGDLS and YYNGEE. Losses at the gene ends were 0 bases for V and 10 bases for J; bases not matched to a gene: 6. The CDR3 has 13 amino acids. The CDR3 region is CASSVDMTGRAFF. CDR3 sequence (DNA): TGTGCCAGCAGCGTAGATATGACAGGGAGAGCTTTCTTT.

The V gene is TRBV10-1, the J gene TRBJ2-5; TRBD2 might be the D (5 bases). V lost 4 bases to trimming and J lost 0 bases, with 9 bases between them. The CDR3 runs to 14 residues. The germline CDR1 and CDR2 sequences are WNHNN and SYGVQD (reference sequence). DNA of the CDR3: TGCGCCAGCAGTGTTGGAGGCTACCAAGAGACCCAGTACTTC. Residues: CASSVGGYQETQYF.

In the case of this clone: Germline and junction disagree at one end, which may indicate a read error. This chain links TRBV5-1 with TRBJ2-7; TRBD1 matches 8 bases. CDR1 is SGHRS, CDR2 YFSETQ, per germline. The CDR3 consists of 14 residues. CDR3 protein: CASSFGQGSHEQYF. CDR3 sequence (DNA): TGCGCCAGCAGCTTTGGACAGGGCTCCCACGAGCAGTACTTC.

This clone was recorded a few times. The chain employs TRBV7-9 and TRBJ1-6, with D possibly matching TRBD1 (6 bases). V was trimmed by 0 bases and J by 3 bases, leaving 9 bases between them. The CDR3 covers 16 residues. Germline loops: CDR1 SEHNR, CDR2 FQNEAQ (reference sequence). CDR3 sequence (DNA): TGTGCCAGCAGCTTAGCGGGGGCGTTCTATAATTCACCCCTCCACTTT. This encodes CASSLAGAFYNSPLHF.

This clone showed up just once. The chain is built from TRBV5-1 and TRBJ2-1, with D possibly matching TRBD2 (6 bases). Germline CDR1 reads SGHRS; CDR2 reads YFSETQ. The CDR3 extends over 16 amino acids. V was cut by 2 bases and J by 4 bases, with 16 bases left in between. CDR3: CASSLTQSGPYNEQFF. In DNA form, the CDR3 reads TGCGCCAGCAGCTTAACCCAAAGCGGGCCTTACAATGAGCAGTTCTTC.

The V and J genes are TRBV18 and TRBJ1-5; D gene unclear. Germline V gene sequence: CDR1 KGHSH, CDR2 LQKENI. The CDR3 is 15 amino acids. V gave up 3 bases and J gave up 1 base, with 10 bases separating them. CDR3 DNA sequence: TGTGCCAGCTCACCGGGAGTTGTGAGCAATCAGCCCCAGCATTTT. It yields the protein CASSPGVVSNQPQHF.

The chain recombines TRBV28 with TRBJ2-1, with 9 nucleotides matching TRBD2. The V segment lost 3 bases and the J segment 6 bases; nucleotides outside the gene matches: 6. The V gene's germline CDR1 is MDHEN and CDR2 SYDVKM. CDR3 length: 15 residues. CDR3 amino acids: CASSFSGGALNEQFF. The CDR3 bases are TGTGCCAGCAGTTTTAGCGGGGGAGCCCTCAATGAGCAGTTCTTC.

In its sample, this clone was seen a few times. The V call is TRBV9, the J call TRBJ1-2, with 7 bases aligning to TRBD1. Per the germline V gene, CDR1 is SGDLS and CDR2 is YYNGEE. The CDR3 runs to 14 residues. Germline trimming cut 4 bases from V and 5 bases from J; bases unmatched to any gene: 8. The CDR3 DNA is TGTGCCAGCAGCTCCCAACAGGGGATTTATGGCTACACCTTC. Translation gives CASSSQQGIYGYTF.

The gene calls are TRBV6-2 or TRBV6-3 and TRBJ2-3; TRBD2 is a possible D gene (5 bases). The V gene's germline CDR1 is MNHEY and CDR2 SVGEGT. This CDR3 contains 14 residues. V lost 2 bases to trimming and J lost 2 bases, with 8 bases between them. The CDR3 sequence is CASSYRRNTDTQYF. The CDR3 DNA sequence: TGTGCCAGCAGTTACCGGAGGAACACAGATACGCAGTATTTT.

V gene TRBV2 combines with J gene TRBJ2-1; no reliable D call. CDR3 length: 12 amino acids. Germline V gene data show CDR1 as SNHLY and CDR2 as FYNNEI. V gave up 7 bases and J gave up 10 bases, with 14 bases separating them. The CDR3 loop reads CASTVGSREQFF. The CDR3 DNA follows: TGTGCCAGCACCGTTGGTAGCCGGGAGCAGTTCTTC.

This chain joins TRBV7-9 and TRBJ2-7, with 8 bases aligning to TRBD1. With V trimmed by 4 bases and J by 4 bases, 6 bases remained unmatched. Germline V gives CDR1 SEHNR, CDR2 FQNEAQ (reference sequence). CDR3 length: 14 residues. The DNA for the CDR3 is TGTGCCAGCAGCTCGGGACAGGACCCTTACGAGCAGTACTTC. Its protein product is CASSSGQDPYEQYF.

The V and J genes are TRBV5-1 and TRBJ1-5; no clear D. This CDR3 has 14 residues. Per germline, CDR1 SGHRS and CDR2 YFSETQ. V lost 4 bases and J lost 2, with 10 bases in between. Here the CDR3 reads CASSVRGGNQPQHF. The DNA of the CDR3 is TGCGCCAGCAGCGTGCGAGGTGGCAATCAGCCCCAGCATTTT.

J is TRBJ2-7 and V is TRBV5-1; 9 bases are shared with TRBD1. After removal of 4 bases from V and 3 bases from J, the junction contained 20 bases not matched to a gene. This CDR3 region has 19 residues. Germline V gene sequence: CDR1 SGHRS, CDR2 YFSETQ. CDR3 coding DNA: TGCGCCAGCAGCCGCGACATTACCTACCACAGGGGGCTGTGCTACGAGCAGTACTTC. This encodes CASSRDITYHRGLCYEQYF.

V is TRBV4-3 and J is TRBJ2-3; the D gene is possibly TRBD1 (5 bases). Germline V gene lookup returns CDR1 LGHNA and CDR2 YSLEER. This CDR3 is 18 amino acids long. The V end lost 0 bases, the J end lost 0 bases, and 16 bases lay between the germline ends. The CDR3 here is CASSQDRPWGPSTDTQYF. In DNA, the CDR3 is TGCGCCAGCAGCCAAGACCGACCTTGGGGCCCTAGCACAGATACGCAGTATTTT.

This chain uses TRBV7-2 with TRBJ1-1, with D possibly being TRBD1 (5 bases). Germline V gene data show CDR1 as SGHTA and CDR2 as FQGNSA. The CDR3 consists of 15 residues. The V gene lost 4 bases and the J gene lost 4 bases, with 16 bases spanning the gap. CDR3 in DNA: TGTGCCAGCAGCTCTCGCGGGACGGGGGGCACTGAAGCTTTCTTT. It codes for CASSSRGTGGTEAFF.

The CDR3 protein is CASSQAASGGQETQYF. Here the CDR3 DNA reads TGTGCCAGCAGCCAGGCCGCTAGCGGGGGACAAGAGACCCAGTACTTC. The chain is built from TRBV7-2 and TRBJ2-5, with 10 nucleotides matching TRBD2. From germline, CDR1 is SGHTA and CDR2 FQGNSA. This CDR3 spans 16 amino acids. Germline trimming cut 5 bases from V and 2 bases from J; bases unmatched to any gene: 8.

The J gene is TRBJ1-5, the V gene TRBV28; D remains ambiguous. The CDR3 covers 13 residues. Looked up from germline, CDR1 is MDHEN and CDR2 is SYDVKM. Trimming left V 7 bases short and J 9 bases short, with 16 bases between. The CDR3 region is CASIPGVTAPQHF. The DNA of the CDR3 is TGTGCCAGCATTCCCGGAGTGACCGCGCCCCAGCATTTT. Full variable domain (missing parts from reference TRBV28 and TRBJ1-5): DVKVTQSSRYLVKRTGEKVFLECVQDMDHENMFWYRQDPGLGLRLIYFSYDVKMKEKGDIPEGYSVSREKKERFSLILESASTNQTSMYLCASIPGVTAPQHFGDGTRLSIL.

This sequence joins TRBV1 and TRBJ1-1. TRBV1 is termed a pseudogene. CDR3 length: 15 residues. The CDR3 reads CTSSRASREGTEAFF. CDR3 bases: TGCACCAGCAGCCGGGCATCTCGGGAAGGCACTGAAGCTTTCTTT.

About this clone: The sample contains more than one DNA sequence encoding this CDR3. This rearrangement joins TRBV6-1 to TRBJ1-6; D is undetermined. The V gene's germline CDR1 is MNHNS and CDR2 SASEGT. The CDR3 totals 12 residues. Between the trimmed V and J ends, which lost 2 bases and 8 bases, there was a span of 4 bases. CDR3 region: CASSELYSPLHF. The CDR3 bases are TGTGCCAGCAGTGAACTATATTCACCCCTCCACTTT.